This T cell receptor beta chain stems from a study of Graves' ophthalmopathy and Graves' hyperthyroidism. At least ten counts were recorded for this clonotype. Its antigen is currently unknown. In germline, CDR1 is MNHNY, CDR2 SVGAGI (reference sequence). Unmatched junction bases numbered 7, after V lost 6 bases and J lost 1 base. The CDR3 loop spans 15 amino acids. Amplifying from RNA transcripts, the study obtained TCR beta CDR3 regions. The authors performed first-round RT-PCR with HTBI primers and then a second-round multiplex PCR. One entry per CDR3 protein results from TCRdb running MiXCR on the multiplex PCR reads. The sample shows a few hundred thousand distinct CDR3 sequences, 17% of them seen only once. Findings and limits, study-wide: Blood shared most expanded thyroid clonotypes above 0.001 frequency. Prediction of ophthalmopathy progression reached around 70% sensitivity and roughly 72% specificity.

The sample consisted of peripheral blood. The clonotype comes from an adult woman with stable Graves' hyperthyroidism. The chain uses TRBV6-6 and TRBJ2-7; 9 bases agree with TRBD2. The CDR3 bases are TGTGCCAGCAGCCGATTAGCGGGGGTTTCCTACGAGCAGTACTTC. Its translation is CASSRLAGVSYEQYF.